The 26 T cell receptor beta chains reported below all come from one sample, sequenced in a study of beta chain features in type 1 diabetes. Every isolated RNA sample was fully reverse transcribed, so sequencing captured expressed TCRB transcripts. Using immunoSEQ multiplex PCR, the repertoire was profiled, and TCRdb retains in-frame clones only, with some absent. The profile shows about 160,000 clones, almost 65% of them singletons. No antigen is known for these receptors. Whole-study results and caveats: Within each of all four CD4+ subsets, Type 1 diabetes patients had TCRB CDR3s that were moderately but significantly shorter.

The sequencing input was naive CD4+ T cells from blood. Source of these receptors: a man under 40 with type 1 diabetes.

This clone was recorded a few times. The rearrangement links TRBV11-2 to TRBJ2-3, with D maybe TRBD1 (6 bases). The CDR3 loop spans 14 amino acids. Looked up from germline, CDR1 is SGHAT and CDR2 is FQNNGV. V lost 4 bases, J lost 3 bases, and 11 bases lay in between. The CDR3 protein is CASSSGQVTDTQYF. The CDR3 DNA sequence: TGTGCCAGCAGCTCGGGACAAGTAACAGATACGCAGTATTTT.

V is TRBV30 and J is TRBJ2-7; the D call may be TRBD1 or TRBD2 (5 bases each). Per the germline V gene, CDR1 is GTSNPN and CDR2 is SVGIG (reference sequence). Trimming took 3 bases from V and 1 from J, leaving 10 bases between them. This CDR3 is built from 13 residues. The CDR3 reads CAWRGTFSYEQYF. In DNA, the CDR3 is TGTGCCTGGAGAGGGACCTTTTCCTACGAGCAGTACTTC. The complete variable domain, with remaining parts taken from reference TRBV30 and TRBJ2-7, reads SQTIHQWPATLVQPVGSPLSLECTVEGTSNPNLYWYRQAAGRGLQLLFYSVGIGQISSEVPQNLSASRPQDRQFILSSKKLLLSDSGFYLCAWRGTFSYEQYFGPGTRLTVT.

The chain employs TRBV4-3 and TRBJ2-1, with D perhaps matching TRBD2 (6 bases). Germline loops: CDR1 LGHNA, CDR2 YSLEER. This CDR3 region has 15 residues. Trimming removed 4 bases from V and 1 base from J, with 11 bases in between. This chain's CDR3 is CASSLGTASYNEQFF. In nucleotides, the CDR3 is TGCGCCAGCAGCCTCGGGACTGCTTCCTACAATGAGCAGTTCTTC.

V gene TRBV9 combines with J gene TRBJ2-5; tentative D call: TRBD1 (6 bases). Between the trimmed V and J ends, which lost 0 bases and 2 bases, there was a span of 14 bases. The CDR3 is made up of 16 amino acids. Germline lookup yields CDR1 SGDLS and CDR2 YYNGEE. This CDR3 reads CASSVETGQKQETQYF. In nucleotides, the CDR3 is TGTGCCAGCAGCGTAGAGACAGGCCAGAAGCAAGAGACCCAGTACTTC.

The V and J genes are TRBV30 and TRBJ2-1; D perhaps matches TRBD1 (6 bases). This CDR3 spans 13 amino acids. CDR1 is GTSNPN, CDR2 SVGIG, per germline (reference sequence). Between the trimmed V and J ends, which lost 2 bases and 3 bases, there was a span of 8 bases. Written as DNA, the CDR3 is TGTGCCTGGAGTTGGACAGACTACAATGAGCAGTTCTTC. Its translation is CAWSWTDYNEQFF.

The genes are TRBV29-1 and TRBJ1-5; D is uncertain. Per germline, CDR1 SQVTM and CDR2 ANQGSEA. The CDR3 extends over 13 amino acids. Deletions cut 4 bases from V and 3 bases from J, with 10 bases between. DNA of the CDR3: TGCAGCGTTGGTTCTTATTCCAATCAGCCCCAGCATTTT. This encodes CSVGSYSNQPQHF.

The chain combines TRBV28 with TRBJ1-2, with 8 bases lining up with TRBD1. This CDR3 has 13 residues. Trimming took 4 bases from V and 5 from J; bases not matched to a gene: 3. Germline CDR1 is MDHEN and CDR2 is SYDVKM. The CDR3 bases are TGTGCCAGCAGTTGGTGGACAGGGTATGGCTACACCTTC. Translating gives CASSWWTGYGYTF.

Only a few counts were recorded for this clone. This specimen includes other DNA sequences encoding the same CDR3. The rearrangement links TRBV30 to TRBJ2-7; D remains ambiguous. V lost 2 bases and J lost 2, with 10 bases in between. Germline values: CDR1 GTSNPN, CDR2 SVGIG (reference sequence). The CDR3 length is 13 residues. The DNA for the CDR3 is TGTGCCTGGAGTTTCGGACCGGCCTACGAGCAGTACTTC. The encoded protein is CAWSFGPAYEQYF.

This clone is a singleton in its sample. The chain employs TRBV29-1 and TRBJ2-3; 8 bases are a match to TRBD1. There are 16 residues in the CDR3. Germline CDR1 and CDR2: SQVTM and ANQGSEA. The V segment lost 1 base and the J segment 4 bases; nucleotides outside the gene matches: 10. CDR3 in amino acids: CSVEGVIGQGSDTQYF. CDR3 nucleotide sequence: TGCAGCGTTGAAGGGGTGATTGGACAGGGATCAGATACGCAGTATTTT.

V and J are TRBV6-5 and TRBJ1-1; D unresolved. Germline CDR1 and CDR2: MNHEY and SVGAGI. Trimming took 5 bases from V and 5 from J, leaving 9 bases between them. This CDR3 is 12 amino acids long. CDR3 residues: CASSELGTEAFF. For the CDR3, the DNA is TGTGCCAGCAGTGAGTTGGGGACTGAAGCTTTCTTT.

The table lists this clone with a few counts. As DNA, the CDR3 is TGTGCCAGCAGCAGACTAGCGGGGGCCGGGGAGCAGTTCTTC. This sequence encodes CASSRLAGAGEQFF. The V call is TRBV25-1, the J call TRBJ2-1; 12 bases are shared with TRBD2. In germline, CDR1 is MGHDK, CDR2 SYGVNS. CDR3 size: 14 residues. Losses at the gene ends were 6 bases for V and 10 bases for J; bases not matched to a gene: 7. The full variable domain, its missing parts supplied by reference TRBV25-1 and TRBJ2-1, is EADIYQTPRYLVIGTGKKITLECSQTMGHDKMYWYQQDPGMELHLIHYSYGVNSTEKGDLSSESTVSRIRTEHFPLTLESARPSHTSQYLCASSRLAGAGEQFFGPGTRLTVL.

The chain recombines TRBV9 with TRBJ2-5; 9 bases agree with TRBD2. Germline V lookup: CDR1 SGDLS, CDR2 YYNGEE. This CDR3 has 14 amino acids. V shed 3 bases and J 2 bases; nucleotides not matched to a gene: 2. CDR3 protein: CASSALAGQETQYF. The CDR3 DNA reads TGTGCCAGCAGCGCTCTAGCGGGGCAAGAGACCCAGTACTTC.

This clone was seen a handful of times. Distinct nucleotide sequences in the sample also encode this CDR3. The CDR3 reads CSVEGAVVGQYF. The CDR3 DNA reads TGCAGCGTTGAAGGGGCGGTGGTAGGGCAGTACTTC. This rearrangement joins TRBV29-1 to TRBJ2-7, with D unresolved. The CDR3 has 12 amino acids. Germline lookup yields CDR1 SQVTM and CDR2 ANQGSEA. Trimming removed 1 base at V and 9 bases at J, with 13 bases between.

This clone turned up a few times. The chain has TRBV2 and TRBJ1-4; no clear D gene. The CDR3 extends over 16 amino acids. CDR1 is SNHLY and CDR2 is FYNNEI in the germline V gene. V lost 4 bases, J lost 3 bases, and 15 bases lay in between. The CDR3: CASSGRSTSANEKLFF. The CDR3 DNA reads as TGTGCCAGCAGTGGAAGGAGTACGAGTGCTAATGAAAAACTGTTTTTT. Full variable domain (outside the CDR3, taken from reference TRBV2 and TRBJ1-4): EPEVTQTPSHQVTQMGQEVILRCVPISNHLYFYWYRQILGQKVEFLVSFYNNEISEKSEIFDDQFSVERPDGSNFTLKIRSTKLEDSAMYFCASSGRSTSANEKLFFGSGTQLSVL.

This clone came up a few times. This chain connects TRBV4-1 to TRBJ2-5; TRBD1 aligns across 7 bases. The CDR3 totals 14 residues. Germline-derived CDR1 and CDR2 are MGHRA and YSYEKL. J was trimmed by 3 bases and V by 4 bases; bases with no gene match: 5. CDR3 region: CASSPSTGEETQYF. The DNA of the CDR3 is TGCGCCAGCAGCCCGTCTACAGGGGAAGAGACCCAGTACTTC.

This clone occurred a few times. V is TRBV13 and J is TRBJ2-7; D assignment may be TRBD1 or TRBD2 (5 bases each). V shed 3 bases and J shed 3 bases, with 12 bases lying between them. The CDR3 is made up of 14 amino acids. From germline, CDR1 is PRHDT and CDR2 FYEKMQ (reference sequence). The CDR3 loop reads CASSLTGTGYEQYF. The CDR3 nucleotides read TGTGCCAGCAGCTTGACGGGGACCGGCTACGAGCAGTACTTC.

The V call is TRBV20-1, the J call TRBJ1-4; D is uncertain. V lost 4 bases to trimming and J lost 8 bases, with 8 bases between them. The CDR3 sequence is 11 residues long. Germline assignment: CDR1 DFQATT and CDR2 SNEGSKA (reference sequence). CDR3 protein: CSATVREKLFF. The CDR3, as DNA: TGCAGTGCTACCGTCCGGGAAAAACTGTTTTTT.

CDR3 region: CSVEVNSGVQETQYF. The CDR3 DNA reads as TGCAGCGTTGAAGTAAACTCGGGGGTACAGGAGACCCAGTACTTC. The chain employs TRBV29-1 and TRBJ2-5, with a tentative D call TRBD2 (6 bases). The V end lost 1 base, the J end lost 5 bases, and 17 bases lay between the germline ends. The germline V gene has CDR1 SQVTM and CDR2 ANQGSEA. The CDR3 consists of 15 residues.

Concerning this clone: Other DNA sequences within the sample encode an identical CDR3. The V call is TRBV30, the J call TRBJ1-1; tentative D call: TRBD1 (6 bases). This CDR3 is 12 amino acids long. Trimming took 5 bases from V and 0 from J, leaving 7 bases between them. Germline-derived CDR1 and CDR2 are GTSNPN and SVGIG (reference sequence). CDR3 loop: CAWDRLNTEAFF. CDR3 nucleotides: TGTGCCTGGGACAGGTTGAACACTGAAGCTTTCTTT.

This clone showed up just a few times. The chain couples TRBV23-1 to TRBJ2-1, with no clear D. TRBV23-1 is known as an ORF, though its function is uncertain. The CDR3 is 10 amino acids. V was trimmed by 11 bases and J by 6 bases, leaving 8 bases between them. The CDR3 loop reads CARCSNEQFF. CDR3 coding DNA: TGCGCCCGGTGCAGCAATGAGCAGTTCTTC.

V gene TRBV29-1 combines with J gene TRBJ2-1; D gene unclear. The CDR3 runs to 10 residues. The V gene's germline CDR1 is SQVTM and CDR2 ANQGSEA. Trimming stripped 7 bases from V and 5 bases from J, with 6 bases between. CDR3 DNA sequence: TGCAGCGCAAGTAACAATGAGCAGTTCTTC. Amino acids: CSASNNEQFF.

CDR3 amino acids: CASALAGFTDTQYF. CDR3 nucleotide sequence: TGTGCTAGTGCACTAGCGGGATTTACAGATACGCAGTATTTT. The chain links TRBV12-5 to TRBJ2-3, with 10 positions matching TRBD2. The V gene's germline CDR1 is LGHNT and CDR2 FRNRAP. CDR3 size: 14 residues. Losses at the gene ends were 7 bases for V and 3 bases for J; bases not matched to a gene: 4.

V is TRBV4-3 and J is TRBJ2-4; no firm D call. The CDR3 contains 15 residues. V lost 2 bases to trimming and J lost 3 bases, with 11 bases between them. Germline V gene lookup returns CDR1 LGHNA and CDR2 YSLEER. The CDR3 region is CASSQTLVDKNIQYF. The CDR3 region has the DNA TGCGCCAGCAGCCAAACATTAGTTGACAAAAACATTCAGTACTTC.

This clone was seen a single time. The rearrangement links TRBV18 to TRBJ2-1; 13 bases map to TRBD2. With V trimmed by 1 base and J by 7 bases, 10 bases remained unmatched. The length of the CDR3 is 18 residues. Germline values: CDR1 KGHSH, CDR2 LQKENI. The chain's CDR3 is CASSPQRRTSGGVNEQFF. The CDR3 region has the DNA TGTGCCAGCTCACCACAACGCCGGACTAGCGGGGGCGTAAATGAGCAGTTCTTC.

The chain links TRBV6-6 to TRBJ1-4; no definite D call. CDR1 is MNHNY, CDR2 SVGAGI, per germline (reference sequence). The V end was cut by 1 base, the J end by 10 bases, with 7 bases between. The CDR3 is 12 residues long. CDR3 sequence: CASSYWEGKLFF. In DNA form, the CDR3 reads TGTGCCAGCAGTTACTGGGAGGGAAAACTGTTTTTT.

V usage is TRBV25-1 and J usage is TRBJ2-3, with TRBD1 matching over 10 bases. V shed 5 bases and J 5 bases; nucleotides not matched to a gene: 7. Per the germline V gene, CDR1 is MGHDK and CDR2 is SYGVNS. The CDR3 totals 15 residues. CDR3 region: CASSSGTGVIDTQYF. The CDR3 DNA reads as TGTGCCAGCAGTTCCGGGACAGGGGTAATAGATACGCAGTATTTT.